A single sample is the source of the 20 T cell receptor beta chains below, sequenced in a study of blood T cell repertoires in COVID-19 (dated by TCRdb to about 2020). Library method: the immunoSEQ multiplex PCR assay. TCRdb limited this immuneACCESS table to in-frame rearrangements with V and J called. A share of clones is missing; checked studies link under half to unresolved V genes, and the rest is unexplained. The sample data list 150,000 to 200,000 clones, and almost 80% of these were observed just once. Of the sample, about 28% falls within the top ten clones. The specimen was peripheral blood. The receptors originated from a woman in her 70s with acute or convalescent COVID-19.

The rearrangement joins TRBV7-2 to TRBJ2-7; 12 positions agree with TRBD2. The CDR3 is 17 amino acids. The V segment lost 5 bases and the J segment 4 bases; nucleotides outside the gene matches: 12. CDR1 and CDR2 (germline): SGHTA, FQGNSA. CDR3 nucleotide sequence: TGTGCCAGCAGCACACGACTCGGACTAGCGGGGACTTACGAGCAGTACTTC. Protein product: CASSTRLGLAGTYEQYF.

This clone was detected a few times. The genes are TRBV5-1 and TRBJ2-3, with 10 bases fitting TRBD1. Germline CDR1 SGHRS, CDR2 YFSETQ. The CDR3 contains 16 residues. J lost 3 bases, V lost 7 bases, and 11 bases had no gene match. The CDR3 DNA reads TGCGCCAGCGGAGGGACAGGGGAACGTCGAACAGATACGCAGTATTTT. Its translation is CASGGTGERRTDTQYF.

CDR3 sequence (DNA): TGTGCCAGCAGTGTGGCTAATGAGCAGTTCTTC. Protein: CASSVANEQFF. This chain links TRBV2 with TRBJ2-1, with D hard to call. Germline values: CDR1 SNHLY, CDR2 FYNNEI. This CDR3 is 11 amino acids long. V lost 4 bases and J 7 bases, leaving 5 bases between the germline ends.

The rearrangement uses TRBV11-1 and TRBJ2-7; 9 bases match TRBD1. The germline V gene encodes CDR1 SGHAT and CDR2 FQDESV (reference sequence). The ends lost 7 bases at V and 2 bases at J; junction bases unmatched: 9. The CDR3 runs to 15 residues. CDR3 DNA: TGTGCCAGCACCATAGACAGGGGGTCCCCCTACGAGCAGTACTTC. Translated: CASTIDRGSPYEQYF.

The rearrangement links TRBV7-2 to TRBJ2-7; 9 bases are a match to TRBD2. This CDR3 is built from 14 residues. The junction had 6 bases not matched to a gene; V was cut back by 6 bases and J by 3 bases. Per germline, CDR1 SGHTA and CDR2 FQGNSA. Here the CDR3 reads CASSTIAGDYEQYF. The CDR3 region has the DNA TGTGCCAGCAGTACCATAGCGGGAGACTACGAGCAGTACTTC.

This clone was recorded only once. The V gene is TRBV5-1, the J gene TRBJ2-7, with D perhaps TRBD1 (6 bases). V lost 3 bases and J lost 2, with 18 bases in between. Per germline, CDR1 SGHRS and CDR2 YFSETQ. The CDR3 is 16 residues long. The CDR3 DNA follows: TGCGCCAGCAGCTATGGCTTGACGGACAGAACCTACGAGCAGTACTTC. Amino acid sequence: CASSYGLTDRTYEQYF. The full variable domain, in which reference TRBV5-1 and TRBJ2-7 provide the parts outside the CDR3, is KAGVTQTPRYLIKTRGQQVTLSCSPISGHRSVSWYQQTPGQGLQFLFEYFSETQRNKGNFPGRFSGRQFSNSRSEMNVSTLELGDSALYLCASSYGLTDRTYEQYFGPGTRLTVT.

V gene TRBV20-1 combines with J gene TRBJ2-7, with TRBD2 matching 7 bases. Germline trimming cut 3 bases from V and 6 bases from J; bases unmatched to any gene: 5. This CDR3 has 12 residues. In germline, CDR1 is DFQATT, CDR2 SNEGSKA (reference sequence). The CDR3 region has the DNA TGCAGTGCTAGTGACGGGAGGTCCGAGCAGTACTTC. Translating it yields CSASDGRSEQYF.

In its sample, this clone was seen once. The chain links TRBV6-6 to TRBJ1-4; no clear D. V was clipped by 2 bases and J by 0 bases, with 4 bases between them. Germline V gives CDR1 MNHNY, CDR2 SVGAGI (reference sequence). This CDR3 comprises 14 residues. CDR3 coding DNA: TGTGCCAGCAGTTACGGAGCAACTAATGAAAAACTGTTTTTT. Amino acid sequence: CASSYGATNEKLFF.

The rearrangement joins TRBV10-1 to TRBJ1-1; 9 bases agree with TRBD1. CDR3 length equals 14 residues. Germline V gene sequence: CDR1 WNHNN, CDR2 SYGVQD (reference sequence). Germline trimming cut 5 bases from V and 5 bases from J; bases unmatched to any gene: 6. The CDR3 sequence is CASSLDRGGTEAFF. The CDR3 region has the DNA TGCGCCAGCAGTCTGGACAGGGGTGGGACTGAAGCTTTCTTT.

The rearrangement uses TRBV6-5 and TRBJ1-1; D is unclear. With 7 bases removed from V and 5 bases from J, the gap between germline ends came to 8 bases. The germline V gene encodes CDR1 MNHEY and CDR2 SVGAGI. This CDR3 spans 11 amino acids. CDR3 in DNA: TGTGCCAGCACAAGAGGGACTGAAGCTTTCTTT. Protein: CASTRGTEAFF.

The chain has TRBV3-1 (or the pseudogene TRBV3-2) and TRBJ1-2, with D possibly matching TRBD1 (5 bases). The V and J ends lost 6 bases and 8 bases respectively, with 22 bases between them. There are 15 residues in the CDR3. Per germline, CDR1 LGHDT and CDR2 YNNKEL (reference sequence). CDR3 sequence: CASSTGGWGETGYTF. The CDR3 DNA sequence: TGTGCCAGCAGTACGGGAGGATGGGGGGAGACGGGCTACACCTTC.

The rearrangement uses TRBV5-1 and TRBJ2-1; perhaps TRBD2 as D (6 bases). The V gene lost 0 bases and the J gene lost 5 bases, with 15 bases spanning the gap. Germline-derived CDR1 and CDR2 are SGHRS and YFSETQ. This CDR3 spans 16 amino acids. The CDR3 loop reads CASSLVPGTQNNEQFF. In DNA, the CDR3 is TGCGCCAGCAGCTTGGTCCCCGGGACTCAAAACAATGAGCAGTTCTTC.

CDR3: CASRGTGGVGNQPQHF. CDR3 DNA: TGTGCCAGCAGGGGGACAGGGGGCGTAGGGAATCAGCCCCAGCATTTT. The chain is built from TRBV27 and TRBJ1-5; 12 bases fit TRBD1. The V gene's germline CDR1 is MNHEY and CDR2 SMNVEV (reference sequence). This CDR3 has 16 residues. Losses at the gene ends were 6 bases for V and 4 bases for J; bases not matched to a gene: 7.

The chain recombines TRBV6-5 with TRBJ2-3; no clear D. The V end was cut by 2 bases, the J end by 6 bases, with 18 bases between. The CDR3 runs to 16 residues. CDR1 is MNHEY and CDR2 is SVGAGI in the germline V gene. This CDR3 is CASSYGSSETGDTQYF. CDR3 nucleotide sequence: TGTGCCAGCAGTTACGGCTCTTCCGAGACCGGGGATACGCAGTATTTT.

The chain carries TRBV7-2 and TRBJ2-1; 12 bases map to TRBD2. The CDR3 is 20 residues long. In germline, CDR1 is SGHTA, CDR2 FQGNSA. Germline trimming cut 0 bases from V and 0 bases from J; bases unmatched to any gene: 9. The CDR3 DNA follows: TGTGCCAGCAGCTTAGCGTGGCGACTAGCGGGGGCGAGCTCCTACAATGAGCAGTTCTTC. Its translation is CASSLAWRLAGASSYNEQFF.

The chain employs TRBV5-1 and TRBJ1-2; D gene unclear. The CDR3 is made up of 12 amino acids. Germline V gives CDR1 SGHRS, CDR2 YFSETQ. V dropped 0 bases and J dropped 7 bases, with 7 bases sitting between them. CDR3 sequence: CASSLENSGYTF. The CDR3 DNA reads as TGCGCCAGCAGCTTGGAGAATAGTGGCTACACCTTC.

The J gene is TRBJ1-3, the V gene TRBV21-1; no DNA check was done on the table's D call, TRBD1. TRBV21-1 is flagged as a pseudogene. This CDR3 has 21 amino acids. The CDR3: CASSKAVHAPGQGSSGNTIYF. The CDR3 DNA reads TGTGCCAGCAGCAAAGCTGTACACGCCCCGGGACAGGGTTCGAGTGGAAACACCATATATTTT.

This chain joins TRBV24-1 and TRBJ1-2, with D possibly being TRBD1 (5 bases). The CDR3 loop spans 13 amino acids. From germline, CDR1 is KGHDR and CDR2 SFDVKD. The V end lost 1 base, the J end lost 5 bases, and 7 bases lay between the germline ends. The CDR3 nucleotides are TGTGCCACCAGTGATTTTTCAGGGTATGGCTACACCTTC. Protein sequence: CATSDFSGYGYTF.

V gene TRBV15 combines with J gene TRBJ2-1; TRBD1 matches at 9 bases. The germline V gene has CDR1 LNHNV and CDR2 YYDKDF (reference sequence). With 4 bases clipped from V and 10 bases from J, the junction kept 5 bases outside the gene matches. CDR3 length equals 13 residues. This chain's CDR3 is CATSTRQGGEQFF. CDR3 coding DNA: TGTGCCACCAGCACCCGACAGGGGGGCGAGCAGTTCTTC.

This chain connects TRBV4-2 to TRBJ1-1; 8 bases agree with TRBD1. This CDR3 comprises 16 residues. V shed 4 bases, J shed 1 base, and the junction held 8 bases outside the gene matches. The V gene's germline CDR1 is LGHNA and CDR2 YNFKEQ. The CDR3 reads CASSPSRDRTNTEAFF. The CDR3, as DNA: TGTGCCAGCAGCCCGTCCCGGGACAGGACGAACACTGAAGCTTTCTTT.